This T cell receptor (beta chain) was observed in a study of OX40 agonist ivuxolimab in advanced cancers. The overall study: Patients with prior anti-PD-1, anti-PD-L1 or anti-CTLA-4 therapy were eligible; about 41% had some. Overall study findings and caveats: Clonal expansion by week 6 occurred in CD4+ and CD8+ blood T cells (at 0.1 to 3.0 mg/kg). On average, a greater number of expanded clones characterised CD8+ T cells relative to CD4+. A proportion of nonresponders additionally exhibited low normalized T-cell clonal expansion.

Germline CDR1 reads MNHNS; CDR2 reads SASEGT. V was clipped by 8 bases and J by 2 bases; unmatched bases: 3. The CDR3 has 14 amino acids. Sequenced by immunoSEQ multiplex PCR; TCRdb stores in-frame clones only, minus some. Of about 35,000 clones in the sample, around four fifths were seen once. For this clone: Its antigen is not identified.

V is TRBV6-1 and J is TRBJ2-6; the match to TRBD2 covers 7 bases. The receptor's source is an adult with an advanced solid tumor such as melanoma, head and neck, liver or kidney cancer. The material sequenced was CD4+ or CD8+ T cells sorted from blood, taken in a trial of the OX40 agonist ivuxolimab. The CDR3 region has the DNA TGTGCCAGCTCGGGGGGAGCTGGGGCCAACGTCCTGACTTTC. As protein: CASSGGAGANVLTF.